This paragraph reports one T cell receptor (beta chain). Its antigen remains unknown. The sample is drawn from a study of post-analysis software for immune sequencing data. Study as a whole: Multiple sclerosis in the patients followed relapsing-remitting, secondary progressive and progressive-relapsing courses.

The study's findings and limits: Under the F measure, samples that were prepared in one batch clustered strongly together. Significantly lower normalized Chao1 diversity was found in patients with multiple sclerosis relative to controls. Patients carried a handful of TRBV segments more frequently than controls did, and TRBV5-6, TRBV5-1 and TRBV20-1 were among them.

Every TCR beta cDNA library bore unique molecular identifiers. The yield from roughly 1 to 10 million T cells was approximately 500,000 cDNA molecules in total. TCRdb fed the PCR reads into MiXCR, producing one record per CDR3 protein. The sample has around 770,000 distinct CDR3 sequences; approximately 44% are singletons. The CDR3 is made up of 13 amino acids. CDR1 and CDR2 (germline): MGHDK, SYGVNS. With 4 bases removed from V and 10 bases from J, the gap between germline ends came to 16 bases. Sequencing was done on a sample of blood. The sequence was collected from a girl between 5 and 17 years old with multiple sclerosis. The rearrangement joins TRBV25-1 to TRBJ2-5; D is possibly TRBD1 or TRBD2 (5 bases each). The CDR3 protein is CASSVWGKEDQYF. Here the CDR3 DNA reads TGTGCCAGCAGTGTATGGGGGAAGGAAGACCAGTACTTC.